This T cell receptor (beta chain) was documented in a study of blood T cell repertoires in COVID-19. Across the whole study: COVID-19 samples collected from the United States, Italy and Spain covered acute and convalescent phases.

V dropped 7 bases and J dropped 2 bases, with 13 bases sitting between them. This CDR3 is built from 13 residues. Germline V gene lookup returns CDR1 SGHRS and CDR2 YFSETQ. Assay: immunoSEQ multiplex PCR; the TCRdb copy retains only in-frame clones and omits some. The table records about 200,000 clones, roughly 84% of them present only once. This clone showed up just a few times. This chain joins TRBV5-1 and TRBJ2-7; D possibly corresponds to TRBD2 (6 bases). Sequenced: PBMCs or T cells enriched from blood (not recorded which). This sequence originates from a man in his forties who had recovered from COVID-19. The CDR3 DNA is TGCGCCAGCTCCACGGGGGTCGCCTACGAGCAGTACTTC. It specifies CASSTGVAYEQYF.